One sample yielded the 2 T cell receptor beta chains listed below, sequenced in a study of blood T cell repertoires in COVID-19. Some clones are missing from TCRdb's copy, which holds only in-frame ones; the method was immunoSEQ multiplex PCR. The table has approximately 97,000 clones, about 86% seen once; the top ten hold approximately 2%. The sequencing sample was made of peripheral blood. These receptors came from a man aged 50 to 59 with COVID-19, enrolled during active disease.

The CDR3 protein is CASSGGQGQFSPLHF. The CDR3 region has the DNA TGTGCCAGCAGTGGAGGACAGGGGCAGTTTTCACCCCTCCACTTT. The chain carries TRBV25-1 and TRBJ1-6, with 9 bases lining up with TRBD1. V gave up 4 bases and J gave up 9 bases; unmatched junction bases: 7. The V gene's germline CDR1 is MGHDK and CDR2 SYGVNS. CDR3 length: 15 residues.

The chain is built from TRBV3-1 (or the pseudogene TRBV3-2) and TRBJ1-5; a possible D gene is TRBD1 (5 bases). Germline CDR1 reads LGHDT; CDR2 reads YNNKEL (reference sequence). This CDR3 contains 16 residues. Trimming took off 5 bases at V and 4 bases at J, with 18 bases between the two ends. The CDR3 region has the DNA TGTGCCAGCAGCTCCCCGACGGGGGGTTCGAATCAGCCCCAGCATTTT. This sequence encodes CASSSPTGGSNQPQHF.